This T cell receptor beta chain was identified in a study of identical twins. A universal primer site was added by template switching, and unique molecular identifiers were carried by the cDNA. Using its own MiXCR run on the 5' RACE reads, TCRdb lists one record per CDR3 protein. The sample has 1.5 million to 2 million distinct CDR3 sequences, about 31% seen once. Findings and caveats of the study: Reduced insertions were recorded for abundant cord blood beta clonotypes, with no such pattern in memory repertoires. The study drew conclusions from cross-sectional statistical analysis, not from following the same donors.

The germline V gene encodes CDR1 MGHRA and CDR2 YSYEKL. The CDR3 spans 15 residues. All donors comprised healthy Caucasians. This clonotype showed up just once. Its antigen is still unknown. Relative to the germline gene, one junction end is altered; a read error may explain this. Sample: cord blood. This receptor was identified in a newborn girl in good health. The V gene is TRBV4-1, the J gene TRBJ2-1, with 7 bases aligning to TRBD2. The CDR3 protein is CASSQGTRLYDEQFF. The CDR3 bases are TGCGCCAGCAGCCAAGGGACTAGGCTCTACGATGAGCAGTTCTTC.